This T cell receptor beta chain was obtained from a study of blood T cell repertoires in COVID-19 (TCRdb year 2020). For context, the study as a whole: The collaborator samples originated in the United States, Italy and Spain and spanned the acute and convalescent phases of COVID-19. The material from the prospective study consisted of cDNA or gDNA derived from T cells, B-cell-depleted T cells, or PBMCs. Deeply sampled blood TCRbeta repertoires from subjects exposed to, actively infected with, or recovered from COVID-19 were included in the dataset. The repertoires were released in a freely available public database intended as a resource for research on the immune response to SARS-CoV-2. Samples came from the ongoing ImmuneRACE study (first 160 participants) plus 1,254 subjects from 6 global collaborators. A de-identified subject ID, COVID-19 status, age in years and sex were almost always included in the sample metadata. Where HLA class I and class II types were available, the types were taken from metadata supplied by the sample provider, not from assay-based typing.

The study at large found these results: How much clinical and demographic metadata was included differed by source and by participant, and the metadata was provided uncurated.

TCRbeta CDR3 regions were amplified from genomic DNA using the immunoSEQ Assay, a bias-controlled multiplex PCR. Per the original workflow: Within the assay, amplification of reference gene primers was used to estimate how many nucleated cells each sample contained. Sequence reads were collapsed and filtered to measure the absolute abundance of every unique TCRbeta CDR3 rearrangement. For each sample, productive Simpson clonality was calculated as the square root of Simpson's diversity index across productive rearrangements. TCRdb took over this immuneACCESS table, retaining in-frame rearrangements with V and J assigned. Such tables are incomplete; in checked studies, under half of the missing clones stem from an unresolved V gene, and the remainder is unexplained. D and trimming come from the DNA, and the V and J calls and clone size come from that table. The sample table contains under 200,000 clones; only one count was recorded for 80% of them. The ten largest clones capture around 6.3% of the sample.

The collaborating institutions used their own protocols to collect whole blood in K2EDTA tubes. For TCRbeta analysis, collaborators shipped samples in one of three forms: frozen whole blood, isolated PBMCs, or DNA extracted from either of those sample types. From the cysteine up to the phenylalanine, the CDR3 has a length of 15 residues. CDR3 DNA is the only sequence kept; it has 45 bases, read in frame from the first base. Trimming takes 7 bases off V and 5 bases off J; junction bases not matched to a gene: 6. CDR1 and CDR2, looked up from the germline V gene, are SGHRS and YFSETQ. Regarding this clone: Which antigen it targets is not known. No quality values exist for individual bases; no much larger clone is one base distant.

This receptor was obtained from a man in his 70s with active or convalescent COVID-19. This chain is built from TRBV5-1 and TRBJ2-1, with 13 junctional bases fitting TRBD2. The sequencing input was peripheral blood. The CDR3 protein: CASYGTSGTDNEQFF. In nucleotides, the sequence is TGCGCCAGCTACGGGACTAGCGGGACCGACAATGAGCAGTTCTTC.